These T cell receptor beta chains were read from a single sample in a study of CDR3 diversity in severe acne. TCRdb reanalysed the PCR reads using MiXCR and keeps one entry per CDR3 protein. Of 89,000 or so distinct CDR3 sequences listed, about 48% are singletons. The sequenced sample was blood. The receptor set was obtained from a male donor in good health, serving as a control. CDR3s include the opening cysteine and the closing phenylalanine or tryptophan. The order of the fields is clone size, V gene, D gene, J gene, CDR3 DNA, CDR3 protein. D genes are given only for firm matches. Size tells how often a clone was seen (once, few, many) or the class of an expanded clone, and some rows leave it out.

abundance: NA
v_gene: TRBV25-1
d_gene: TRBD1
j_gene: TRBJ1-5
CDR3nt: TGTGCCAGCAGCCAACCTAGACAGGGGGTTCGGAGCAATCAGCCCCAGCATTTT
CDR3aa: CASSQPRQGVRSNQPQHF

abundance: many
v_gene: TRBV20-1
d_gene: NA
j_gene: TRBJ1-1
CDR3nt: TGCAGTGCTAGGTATCGTGCCGCTGAAGCTTTCTTT
CDR3aa: CSARYRAAEAFF

abundance: NA
v_gene: TRBV6-5
d_gene: TRBD1
j_gene: TRBJ2-7
CDR3nt: TGTGCCAGCAGTTACTCCCCCACGGGACAGGTATCCGAGCAGTACTTC
CDR3aa: CASSYSPTGQVSEQYF

abundance: NA
v_gene: TRBV20-1
d_gene: TRBD1
j_gene: TRBJ1-2
CDR3nt: TGCAGTGCAGCCGGGACAGGGTCTTCTGGCTACACCTTC
CDR3aa: CSAAGTGSSGYTF

abundance: NA
v_gene: TRBV19
d_gene: NA
j_gene: TRBJ1-5
CDR3nt: TGTGCCAGTAGGGTCATGGACAGTAGCAATCAGCCCCAGCATTTT
CDR3aa: CASRVMDSSNQPQHF

abundance: NA
v_gene: TRBV12-3/TRBV12-4
d_gene: NA
j_gene: TRBJ2-2
CDR3nt: TGTGCCAGCAAGACGTCCCGGGGCGGGGAGCTGTTTTTT
CDR3aa: CASKTSRGGELFF

abundance: once
v_gene: TRBV5-5
d_gene: NA
j_gene: TRBJ2-2
CDR3nt: TGTGCCAGTAGTCCTGACGGGGCGGGCACCGGGGAGCTGTTTTTT
CDR3aa: CASSPDGAGTGELFF

abundance: few
v_gene: TRBV12-3/TRBV12-4
d_gene: NA
j_gene: TRBJ1-5
CDR3nt: TGTGCCAGCAGTACAGGGATAGGTCAGCCCCAGCATTTT
CDR3aa: CASSTGIGQPQHF

abundance: many
v_gene: TRBV9
d_gene: NA
j_gene: TRBJ1-6
CDR3nt: TGTGCCAGCAGCGCAGAGGGGATTACAAGGTGGATCTCACCCCTCCACTTT
CDR3aa: CASSAEGITRWISPLHF

abundance: NA
v_gene: TRBV2
d_gene: NA
j_gene: TRBJ1-6
CDR3nt: TGTGCCAGCAGTGTACGGGAGAGCTCCTATAATTCACCCCTCCACTTT
CDR3aa: CASSVRESSYNSPLHF

abundance: many
v_gene: TRBV27
d_gene: TRBD2
j_gene: TRBJ2-7
CDR3nt: TGTGCCAGCAGTTTTGAGAGCGGGGGGTGGTACGGGCAGTACTTC
CDR3aa: CASSFESGGWYGQYF

abundance: many
v_gene: TRBV9
d_gene: TRBD1
j_gene: TRBJ2-3
CDR3nt: TGTGCCAGCACCCATCCCCGGACAGGGGGCGCTAGCACAGATACGCAGTATTTT
CDR3aa: CASTHPRTGGASTDTQYF

abundance: NA
v_gene: TRBV7-9
d_gene: NA
j_gene: TRBJ1-2
CDR3nt: TGTGCCAGCAGCCCTGCCGGGGGAGGCTACACCTTC
CDR3aa: CASSPAGGGYTF

abundance: many
v_gene: TRBV19
d_gene: TRBD2
j_gene: TRBJ2-3
CDR3nt: TGTGCCAGTAGTATAGCCCAGACTAGCCGAAGCACAGATACGCAGTATTTT
CDR3aa: CASSIAQTSRSTDTQYF

abundance: once
v_gene: TRBV7-2
d_gene: NA
j_gene: TRBJ2-7
CDR3nt: TGTGCCAGCAGCTTAGTAGGGGGGATTGACTCCTACGAGCAGTACTTC
CDR3aa: CASSLVGGIDSYEQYF

abundance: many
v_gene: TRBV6-5
d_gene: NA
j_gene: TRBJ1-1
CDR3nt: TGTGCCAGCAGTTACTCGAGGTCGGGGACTGAAGCTTTCTTT
CDR3aa: CASSYSRSGTEAFF

abundance: few
v_gene: TRBV20-1
d_gene: NA
j_gene: TRBJ2-1
CDR3nt: TGCAGTGCTAGTCGCTCTAGCCGTGAGCAGTTCTTC
CDR3aa: CSASRSSREQFF

abundance: NA
v_gene: TRBV20-1
d_gene: NA
j_gene: TRBJ2-7
CDR3nt: TGCAGTGCTAGACCTTTCGGACAGCCCTCCTACGAGCAGTACTTC
CDR3aa: CSARPFGQPSYEQYF

abundance: NA
v_gene: TRBV5-8
d_gene: TRBD2
j_gene: TRBJ2-7
CDR3nt: TGCGCCAACAGCTTGGTCGGGGGGTCCCACTACGAGCAGTACTTC
CDR3aa: CANSLVGGSHYEQYF

abundance: few
v_gene: TRBV20-1
d_gene: TRBD2
j_gene: TRBJ2-1
CDR3nt: TGCAGTGCTAGAGGTGAAGCGGGGGCCCTCCCGTACAATGAGCAGTTCTTC
CDR3aa: CSARGEAGALPYNEQFF

abundance: NA
v_gene: TRBV15
d_gene: NA
j_gene: TRBJ1-1
CDR3nt: TGTGCCACCAGCAGAGGGGGGGGAAGCAACACTGAAGCTTTCTTT
CDR3aa: CATSRGGGSNTEAFF

abundance: few
v_gene: TRBV25-1
d_gene: TRBD2
j_gene: TRBJ2-1
CDR3nt: TGTGCCAGCCTCTCTAGCGGGGGGGCCCCTGAGCAGTTCTTC
CDR3aa: CASLSSGGAPEQFF

abundance: few
v_gene: TRBV6-5
d_gene: NA
j_gene: TRBJ2-3
CDR3nt: TGTGCCAGCACCCGAGGGAGCACAGATACGCAGTATTTT
CDR3aa: CASTRGSTDTQYF

abundance: NA
v_gene: TRBV6-5
d_gene: TRBD1
j_gene: TRBJ1-2
CDR3nt: TGTGCCAGCTCTCAGGGACAGCATAACTATGGCTACACCTTC
CDR3aa: CASSQGQHNYGYTF

abundance: NA
v_gene: TRBV10-2
d_gene: NA
j_gene: TRBJ1-1
CDR3nt: TGCGCCTCAAGGAGAGAGAACACTGAAGCTTTCTTT
CDR3aa: CASRRENTEAFF

abundance: many
v_gene: TRBV20-1
d_gene: TRBD1
j_gene: TRBJ2-1
CDR3nt: TGCAGTGCTAGAGGAGGGGGCCCCATTGGGTATGAGCAGTTCTTC
CDR3aa: CSARGGGPIGYEQFF

abundance: NA
v_gene: TRBV10-3
d_gene: NA
j_gene: TRBJ2-7
CDR3nt: TGTGCCGCCCTAGGGGGATCCTACGAGCAGTACTTC
CDR3aa: CAALGGSYEQYF

abundance: NA
v_gene: TRBV7-6
d_gene: NA
j_gene: TRBJ1-3
CDR3nt: TGTGCCAGCAGCCCGGACCTGGGAAACACCATATATTTT
CDR3aa: CASSPDLGNTIYF

abundance: NA
v_gene: TRBV20-1
d_gene: NA
j_gene: TRBJ2-7
CDR3nt: TGCAGTGCTAGTGGCCCTTTGGGAGGCGGGATTGCACCTCCGTGCTCCTACGAGCAGTACTTC
CDR3aa: CSASGPLGGGIAPPCSYEQYF

abundance: few
v_gene: TRBV7-3
d_gene: NA
j_gene: TRBJ1-4
CDR3nt: TGTGCCAGCAGCTTACTCCAGGGAGGGACTAATGAAAAACTGTTTTTT
CDR3aa: CASSLLQGGTNEKLFF

abundance: many
v_gene: TRBV5-8
d_gene: NA
j_gene: TRBJ1-1
CDR3nt: TGTGCCAGCAGCTTGGTGGGGGCGACTGAAGCTTTCTTT
CDR3aa: CASSLVGATEAFF

abundance: few
v_gene: TRBV20-1
d_gene: TRBD1
j_gene: TRBJ1-1
CDR3nt: TGCAGTGCTCAAAGGGGGCCTGAAGCTTTCTTT
CDR3aa: CSAQRGPEAFF

abundance: NA
v_gene: TRBV25-1
d_gene: TRBD1
j_gene: TRBJ2-7
CDR3nt: TGTGCCAGCAGTGAATCCCCGGGACAGCCCCTGACCTACGAGCAGTACTTC
CDR3aa: CASSESPGQPLTYEQYF

abundance: NA
v_gene: TRBV12-3/TRBV12-4
d_gene: NA
j_gene: TRBJ2-5
CDR3nt: TGTGCCAGCAGTTTCGGGACCGAGACCCTGTACTTC
CDR3aa: CASSFGTETLYF

abundance: many
v_gene: TRBV19
d_gene: TRBD2
j_gene: TRBJ2-1
CDR3nt: TGTGCCAGCAGACTGACTAGCGGGGGAGTCAATGAGCAGTTCTTC
CDR3aa: CASRLTSGGVNEQFF

abundance: many
v_gene: TRBV6-1
d_gene: NA
j_gene: TRBJ1-1
CDR3nt: TGTGCCAGCAGTGAAGCGCAGGAACCGAACACTGAAGCTTTCTTT
CDR3aa: CASSEAQEPNTEAFF

abundance: NA
v_gene: TRBV4-2
d_gene: TRBD2
j_gene: TRBJ2-7
CDR3nt: TGTGCCAGCAGCCAAGGCGGTAGCGGGACCTCTTACGAGCAGTACTTC
CDR3aa: CASSQGGSGTSYEQYF

abundance: NA
v_gene: TRBV6-5
d_gene: TRBD1
j_gene: TRBJ2-5
CDR3nt: TGTGCCAGCAGTTACTATAGGGACAGGGGAGGAGAGACCCAGTACTTC
CDR3aa: CASSYYRDRGGETQYF

abundance: many
v_gene: TRBV20-1
d_gene: NA
j_gene: TRBJ2-7
CDR3nt: TGCAGTGCTAGCCCCGGGGGCTACGAGCAGTACTTC
CDR3aa: CSASPGGYEQYF

abundance: many
v_gene: TRBV20-1
d_gene: TRBD1
j_gene: TRBJ2-2
CDR3nt: TGCAGTGCTAGACAGGGGGCGAACACCGGGGAGCTGTTTTTT
CDR3aa: CSARQGANTGELFF

abundance: few
v_gene: TRBV15
d_gene: NA
j_gene: TRBJ2-5
CDR3nt: TGTGCCACCAGCAGACAGGGGGAGACCCAGTACTTC
CDR3aa: CATSRQGETQYF

abundance: many
v_gene: TRBV20-1
d_gene: TRBD1
j_gene: TRBJ1-5
CDR3nt: TGCAGTGCTAGAGAGCGAGACAGGGGCGGCAATCAGCCCCAGCATTTT
CDR3aa: CSARERDRGGNQPQHF

abundance: NA
v_gene: TRBV2
d_gene: NA
j_gene: TRBJ2-5
CDR3nt: TGTGCCAGCAGATGGGGGGCACTAGCGCGAGGAGAGACCCAGTACTTC
CDR3aa: CASRWGALARGETQYF

abundance: few
v_gene: TRBV20-1
d_gene: TRBD1
j_gene: TRBJ1-1
CDR3nt: TGCAGTGCCACCGGACAGGGCAGTGAAGCTTTCTTT
CDR3aa: CSATGQGSEAFF

abundance: NA
v_gene: TRBV6-2/TRBV6-3
d_gene: TRBD2
j_gene: TRBJ2-7
CDR3nt: TGTGCCAGCAGGACGACTAGCGGGGGGGTTTCCTACGAGCAGTACTTC
CDR3aa: CASRTTSGGVSYEQYF

abundance: NA
v_gene: TRBV10-3
d_gene: TRBD2
j_gene: TRBJ2-1
CDR3nt: TGTGCCATCAGTGAGGCTAGCGGGAGGAGGAATGAGCAGTTCTTC
CDR3aa: CAISEASGRRNEQFF

abundance: few
v_gene: TRBV24-1
d_gene: NA
j_gene: TRBJ1-2
CDR3nt: TGTGCCACCGCCCCTCAGGGGATCGATGGCTACACCTTC
CDR3aa: CATAPQGIDGYTF

abundance: NA
v_gene: TRBV24-1
d_gene: NA
j_gene: TRBJ1-5
CDR3nt: TGTGCCAGCAGCCAGGGGACCCGACAGCCCCAGCATTTT
CDR3aa: CASSQGTRQPQHF

abundance: NA
v_gene: TRBV12-3/TRBV12-4
d_gene: NA
j_gene: TRBJ1-1
CDR3nt: TGTGCCAGCAGTACAGGGATTACTGAAGCTTTCTTT
CDR3aa: CASSTGITEAFF

abundance: NA
v_gene: TRBV5-5
d_gene: NA
j_gene: TRBJ2-5
CDR3nt: TGTGCCAGCAGCCCTTGGCAGGACCAAGAGACCCAGTACTTC
CDR3aa: CASSPWQDQETQYF

abundance: many
v_gene: TRBV7-9
d_gene: TRBD1
j_gene: TRBJ2-1
CDR3nt: TGTGCCAGCAGCCCCACCCAGGGGGTCAACAATGAGCAGTTCTTC
CDR3aa: CASSPTQGVNNEQFF

abundance: many
v_gene: TRBV5-5
d_gene: NA
j_gene: TRBJ1-5
CDR3nt: TGTGCCAGCAGCTTGGTGTCAGGGGCGGCTCAGCCCCAGCATTTT
CDR3aa: CASSLVSGAAQPQHF

abundance: NA
v_gene: TRBV5-1
d_gene: NA
j_gene: TRBJ1-2
CDR3nt: TGCGCCAGCAGCGGCAGCCCTTCGTATGGCTACACCTTC
CDR3aa: CASSGSPSYGYTF

abundance: many
v_gene: TRBV24-1
d_gene: NA
j_gene: TRBJ1-2
CDR3nt: TGTGCCACCAGCGAGGAGGGGGGCGAAAACTATGGCTACACCTTC
CDR3aa: CATSEEGGENYGYTF